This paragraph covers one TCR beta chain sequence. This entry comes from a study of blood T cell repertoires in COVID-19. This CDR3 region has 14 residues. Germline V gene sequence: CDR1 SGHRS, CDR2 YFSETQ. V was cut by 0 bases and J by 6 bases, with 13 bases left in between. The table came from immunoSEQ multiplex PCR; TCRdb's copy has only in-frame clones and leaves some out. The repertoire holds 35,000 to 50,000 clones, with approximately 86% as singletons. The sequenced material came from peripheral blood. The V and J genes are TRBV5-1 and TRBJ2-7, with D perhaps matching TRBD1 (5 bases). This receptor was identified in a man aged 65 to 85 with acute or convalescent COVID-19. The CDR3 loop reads CASSLEYRKAEQYF. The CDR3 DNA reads TGCGCCAGCAGCTTGGAGTACAGGAAAGCCGAGCAGTACTTC.